The clone carrying this T cell receptor (beta chain) showed up just once. The data belong to a study of CD8 T cells in Susac syndrome. RNA was extracted with the RNeasy kit, and a quantity of about 0.45 to 1 ug was reverse transcribed using random hexamers. An immunoSEQ multiplex PCR amplified TCR beta CDR3 over 54 Vbeta and 13 Jbeta. One entry per CDR3 protein, called by TCRdb with MiXCR from the immunoSEQ multiplex PCR reads. The sample carries some 300,000 distinct CDR3 sequences, 85% recorded once. Between the trimmed V and J ends, which lost 6 bases and 5 bases, there was a span of 20 bases. There are 15 residues in the CDR3. Germline loops: CDR1 SGHAT, CDR2 FQNNGV.

This sequence joins TRBV11-2 and TRBJ2-7, with a possible D match to TRBD2 (7 bases). The sequenced sample was CD8+ T cells from PBMCs. The source of this sequence is a human donor with multiple sclerosis. This CDR3 is CASSPLGGRADEQYF. CDR3 nucleotide sequence: TGTGCCAGCAGTCCCCTAGGGGGGAGGGCCGACGAGCAGTACTTC.